This TCR beta chain was documented in a study of PD-L1 blockade in urothelial cancer. Study summary: Analysis of the blood was performed 3 weeks (second dose) and 6 weeks after treatment start.

Synthetic analogs of TCR templates were spiked into every PCR. Libraries were prepared by immunoSEQ multiplex PCR; TCRdb keeps only in-frame clonotypes and omits some of them. Of around 62,000 clones listed, 88% are singletons. Documented time point: peripheral blood 6 weeks after treatment start. The TCR originated in a man aged 60-69 years with urothelial cancer. The sequencing here drew on PBMCs, taken around atezolizumab (anti-PD-L1) treatment.

CDR3 in amino acids: CASSQGSNTIYF. In DNA form, the CDR3 reads TGTGCCAGCAGTCAGGGGTCCAACACCATATATTTT. The chain uses TRBV6-5 and TRBJ1-3; D perhaps matches TRBD1 (6 bases). This CDR3 has 12 residues. Germline values: CDR1 MNHEY, CDR2 SVGAGI. V dropped 5 bases and J dropped 7 bases, with 9 bases sitting between them.